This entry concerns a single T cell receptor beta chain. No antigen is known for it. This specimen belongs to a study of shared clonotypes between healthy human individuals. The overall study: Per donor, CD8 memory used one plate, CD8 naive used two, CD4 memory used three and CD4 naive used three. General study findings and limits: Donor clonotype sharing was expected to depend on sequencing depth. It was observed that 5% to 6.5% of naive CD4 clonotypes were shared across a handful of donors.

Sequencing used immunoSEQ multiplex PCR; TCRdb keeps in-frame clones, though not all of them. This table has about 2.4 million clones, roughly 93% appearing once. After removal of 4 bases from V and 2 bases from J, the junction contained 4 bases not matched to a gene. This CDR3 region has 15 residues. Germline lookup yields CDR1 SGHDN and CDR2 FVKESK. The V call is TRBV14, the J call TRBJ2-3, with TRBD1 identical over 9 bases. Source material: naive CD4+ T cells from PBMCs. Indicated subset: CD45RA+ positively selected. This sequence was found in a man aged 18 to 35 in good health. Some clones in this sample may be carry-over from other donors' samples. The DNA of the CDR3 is TGTGCCAGCAGCCCGGGGACAGGGTACACAGATACGCAGTATTTT. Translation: CASSPGTGYTDTQYF.